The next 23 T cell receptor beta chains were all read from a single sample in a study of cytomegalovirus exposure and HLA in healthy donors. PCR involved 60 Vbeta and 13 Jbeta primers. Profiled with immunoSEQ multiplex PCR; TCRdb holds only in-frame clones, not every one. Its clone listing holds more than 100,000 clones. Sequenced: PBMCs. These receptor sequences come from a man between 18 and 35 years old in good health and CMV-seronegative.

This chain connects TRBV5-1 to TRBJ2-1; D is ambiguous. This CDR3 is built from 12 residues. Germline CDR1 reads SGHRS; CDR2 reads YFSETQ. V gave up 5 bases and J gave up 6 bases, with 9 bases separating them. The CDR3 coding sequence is TGCGCCAGCAGACCCATCAGCAATGAGCAGTTCTTC. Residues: CASRPISNEQFF.

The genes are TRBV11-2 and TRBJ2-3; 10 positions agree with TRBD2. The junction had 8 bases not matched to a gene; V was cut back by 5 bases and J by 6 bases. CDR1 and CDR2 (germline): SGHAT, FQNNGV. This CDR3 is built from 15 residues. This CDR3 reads CASSPAGGPSDTQYF. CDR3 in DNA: TGTGCCAGCAGCCCAGCGGGAGGGCCATCCGATACGCAGTATTTT.

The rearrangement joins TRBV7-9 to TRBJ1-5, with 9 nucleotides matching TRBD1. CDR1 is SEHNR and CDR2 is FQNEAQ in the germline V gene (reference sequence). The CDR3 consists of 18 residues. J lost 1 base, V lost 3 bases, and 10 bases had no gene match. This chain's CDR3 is CASSFSGTGSGSNQPQHF. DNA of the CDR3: TGTGCCAGCAGCTTCTCGGGGACAGGGTCAGGGAGCAATCAGCCCCAGCATTTT.

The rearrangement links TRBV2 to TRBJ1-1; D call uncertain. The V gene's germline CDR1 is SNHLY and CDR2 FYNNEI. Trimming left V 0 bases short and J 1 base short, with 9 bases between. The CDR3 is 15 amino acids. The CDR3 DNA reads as TGTGCCAGCAGTGAAGCGCGGGCATCGAACACTGAAGCTTTCTTT. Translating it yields CASSEARASNTEAFF.

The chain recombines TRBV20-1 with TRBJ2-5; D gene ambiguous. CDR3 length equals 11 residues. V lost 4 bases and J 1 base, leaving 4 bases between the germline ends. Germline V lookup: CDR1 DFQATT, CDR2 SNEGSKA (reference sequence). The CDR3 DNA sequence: TGCAGTGCTACCCTCCAAGAGACCCAGTACTTC. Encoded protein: CSATLQETQYF.

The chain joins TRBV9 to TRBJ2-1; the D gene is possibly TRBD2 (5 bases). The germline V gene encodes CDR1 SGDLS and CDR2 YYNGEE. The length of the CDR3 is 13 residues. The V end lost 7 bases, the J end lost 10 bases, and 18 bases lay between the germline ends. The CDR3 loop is CASGGGPLGEQFF. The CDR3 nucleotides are TGTGCCAGCGGAGGCGGGCCCTTGGGGGAGCAGTTCTTC.

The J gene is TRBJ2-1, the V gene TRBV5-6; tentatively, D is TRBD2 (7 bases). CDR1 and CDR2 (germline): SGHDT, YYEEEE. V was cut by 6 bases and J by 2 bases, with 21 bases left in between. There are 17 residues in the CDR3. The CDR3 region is CASTIEGGGLAYNEQFF. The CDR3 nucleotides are TGTGCCAGCACCATTGAAGGGGGGGGCCTAGCCTACAATGAGCAGTTCTTC.

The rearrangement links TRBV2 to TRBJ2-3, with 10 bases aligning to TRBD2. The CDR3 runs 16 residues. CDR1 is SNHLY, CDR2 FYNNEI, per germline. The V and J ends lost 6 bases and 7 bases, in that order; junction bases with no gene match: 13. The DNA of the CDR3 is TGTGCCAGCAGACACAGGGCTAGCGGGAGAACAAATACGCAGTATTTT. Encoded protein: CASRHRASGRTNTQYF.

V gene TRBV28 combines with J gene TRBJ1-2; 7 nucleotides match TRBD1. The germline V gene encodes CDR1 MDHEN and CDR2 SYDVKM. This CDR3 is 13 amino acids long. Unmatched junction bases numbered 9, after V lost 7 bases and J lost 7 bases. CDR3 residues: CASTTAGGRGYTF. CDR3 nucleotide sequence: TGTGCCAGCACGACTGCAGGGGGGCGTGGCTACACCTTC.

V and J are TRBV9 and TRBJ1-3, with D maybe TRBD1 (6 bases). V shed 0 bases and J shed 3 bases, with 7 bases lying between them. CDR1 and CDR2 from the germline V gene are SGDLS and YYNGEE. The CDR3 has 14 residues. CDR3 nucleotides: TGTGCCAGCAGCGTAGTAGGGGGTGGAAACACCATATATTTT. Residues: CASSVVGGGNTIYF.

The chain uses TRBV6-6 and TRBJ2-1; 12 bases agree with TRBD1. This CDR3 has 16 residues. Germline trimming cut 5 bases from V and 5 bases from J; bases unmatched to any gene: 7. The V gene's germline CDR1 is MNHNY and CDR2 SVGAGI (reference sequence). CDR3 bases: TGTGCCAGCAGTCGCCCGGGACAGGGGGCCCACAATGAGCAGTTCTTC. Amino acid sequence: CASSRPGQGAHNEQFF.

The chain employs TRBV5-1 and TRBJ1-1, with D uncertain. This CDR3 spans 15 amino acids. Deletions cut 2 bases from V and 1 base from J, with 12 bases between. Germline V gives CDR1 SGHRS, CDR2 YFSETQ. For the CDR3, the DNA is TGCGCCAGCAGCTTTGGTCCGGAGGGGAACACTGAAGCTTTCTTT. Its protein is CASSFGPEGNTEAFF.

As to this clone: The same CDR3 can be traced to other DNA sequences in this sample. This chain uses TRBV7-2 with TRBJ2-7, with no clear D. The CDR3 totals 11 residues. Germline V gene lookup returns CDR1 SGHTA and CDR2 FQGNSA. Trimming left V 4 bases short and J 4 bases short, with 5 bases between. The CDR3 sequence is CASSSEYEQYF. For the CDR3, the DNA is TGTGCCAGCAGCTCCGAGTACGAGCAGTACTTC.

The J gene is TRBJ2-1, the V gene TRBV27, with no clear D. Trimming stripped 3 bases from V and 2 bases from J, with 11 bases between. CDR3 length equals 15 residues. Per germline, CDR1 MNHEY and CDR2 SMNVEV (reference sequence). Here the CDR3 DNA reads TGTGCCAGCAGTTTCCTACCCGCCCCCTACAATGAGCAGTTCTTC. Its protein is CASSFLPAPYNEQFF.

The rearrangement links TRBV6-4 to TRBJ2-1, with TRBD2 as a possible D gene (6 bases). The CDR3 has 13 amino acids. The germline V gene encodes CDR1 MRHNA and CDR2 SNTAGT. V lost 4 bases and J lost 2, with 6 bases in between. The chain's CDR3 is CASSAGAYNEQFF. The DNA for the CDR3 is TGTGCCAGCAGTGCGGGGGCCTACAATGAGCAGTTCTTC.

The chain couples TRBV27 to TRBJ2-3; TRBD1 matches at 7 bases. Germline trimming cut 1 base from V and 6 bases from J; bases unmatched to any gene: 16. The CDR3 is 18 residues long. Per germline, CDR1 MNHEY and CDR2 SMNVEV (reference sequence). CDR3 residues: CASSLLGISQGVKDTQYF. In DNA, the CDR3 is TGTGCCAGCAGTTTATTAGGGATCAGTCAGGGGGTAAAGGATACGCAGTATTTT.

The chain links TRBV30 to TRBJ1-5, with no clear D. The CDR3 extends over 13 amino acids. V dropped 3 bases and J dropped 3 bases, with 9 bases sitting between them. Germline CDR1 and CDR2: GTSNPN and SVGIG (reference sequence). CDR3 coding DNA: TGTGCCTGGAGGGCCCCCTTCAATCAGCCCCAGCATTTT. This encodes CAWRAPFNQPQHF. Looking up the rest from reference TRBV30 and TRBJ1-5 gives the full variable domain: SQTIHQWPATLVQPVGSPLSLECTVEGTSNPNLYWYRQAAGRGLQLLFYSVGIGQISSEVPQNLSASRPQDRQFILSSKKLLLSDSGFYLCAWRAPFNQPQHFGDGTRLSIL.

CDR3 residues: CASSMGTASYEQYF. The CDR3 region has the DNA TGTGCCAGCAGCATGGGGACAGCCTCCTACGAGCAGTACTTC. The chain links TRBV9 to TRBJ2-5; 7 nucleotides line up with TRBD1. The end of the DNA fits TRBJ2-7 better, so the J call may be wrong. There are 14 residues in the CDR3. Per the germline V gene, CDR1 is SGDLS and CDR2 is YYNGEE.

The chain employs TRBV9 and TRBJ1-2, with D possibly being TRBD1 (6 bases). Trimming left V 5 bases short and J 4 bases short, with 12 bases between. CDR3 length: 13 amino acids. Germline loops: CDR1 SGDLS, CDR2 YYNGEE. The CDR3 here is CASSVTGIYGYTF. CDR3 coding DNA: TGTGCCAGCAGTGTCACAGGGATCTATGGCTACACCTTC.

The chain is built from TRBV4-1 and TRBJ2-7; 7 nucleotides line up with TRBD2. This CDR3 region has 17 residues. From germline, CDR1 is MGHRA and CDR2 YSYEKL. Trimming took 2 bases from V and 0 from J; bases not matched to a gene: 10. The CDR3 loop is CASSQNSLAAGSYEQYF. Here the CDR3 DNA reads TGCGCCAGCAGCCAAAACTCCCTAGCGGCTGGCTCCTACGAGCAGTACTTC.

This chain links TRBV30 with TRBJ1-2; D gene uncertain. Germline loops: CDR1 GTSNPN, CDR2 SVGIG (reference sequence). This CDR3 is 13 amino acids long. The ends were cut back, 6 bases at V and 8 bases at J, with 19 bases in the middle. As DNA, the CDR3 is TGTGCCTGTCGAAATTTCTATGGTTCCGGCTACACCTTC. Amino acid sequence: CACRNFYGSGYTF. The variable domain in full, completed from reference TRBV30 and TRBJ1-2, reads SQTIHQWPATLVQPVGSPLSLECTVEGTSNPNLYWYRQAAGRGLQLLFYSVGIGQISSEVPQNLSASRPQDRQFILSSKKLLLSDSGFYLCACRNFYGSGYTFGSGTRLTVV.

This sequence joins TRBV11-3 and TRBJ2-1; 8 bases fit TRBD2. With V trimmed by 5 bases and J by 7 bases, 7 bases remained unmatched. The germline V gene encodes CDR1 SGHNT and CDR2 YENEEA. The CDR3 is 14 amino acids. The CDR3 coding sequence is TGTGCCAGCAGCGTCGGGAGGGCCTCAAATGAGCAGTTCTTC. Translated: CASSVGRASNEQFF.

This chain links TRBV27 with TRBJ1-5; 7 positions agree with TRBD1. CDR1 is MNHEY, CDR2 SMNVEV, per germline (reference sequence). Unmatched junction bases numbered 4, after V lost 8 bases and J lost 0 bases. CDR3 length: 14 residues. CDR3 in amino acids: CASRGQASNQPQHF. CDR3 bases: TGTGCCAGCCGAGGACAGGCTAGCAATCAGCCCCAGCATTTT.